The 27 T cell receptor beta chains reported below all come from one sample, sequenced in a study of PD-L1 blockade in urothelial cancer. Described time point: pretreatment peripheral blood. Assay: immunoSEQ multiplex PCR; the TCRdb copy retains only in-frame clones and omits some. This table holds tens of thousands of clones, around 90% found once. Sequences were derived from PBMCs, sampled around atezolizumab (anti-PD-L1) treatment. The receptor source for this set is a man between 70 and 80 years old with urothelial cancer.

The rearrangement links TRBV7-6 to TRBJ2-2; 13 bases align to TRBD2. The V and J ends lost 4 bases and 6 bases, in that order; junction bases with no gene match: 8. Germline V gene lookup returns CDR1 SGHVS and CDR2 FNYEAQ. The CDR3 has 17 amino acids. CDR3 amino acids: CASSSLPLAGGPGELFF. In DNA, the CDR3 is TGTGCCAGCAGCTCGTTACCACTAGCGGGAGGGCCCGGGGAGCTGTTTTTT.

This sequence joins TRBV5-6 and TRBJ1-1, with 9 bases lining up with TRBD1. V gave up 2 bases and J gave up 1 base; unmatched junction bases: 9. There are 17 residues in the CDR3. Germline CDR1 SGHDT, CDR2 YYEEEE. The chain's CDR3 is CASSFGQGMGPNTEAFF. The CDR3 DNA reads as TGTGCCAGCAGCTTCGGACAGGGGATGGGGCCGAACACTGAAGCTTTCTTT.

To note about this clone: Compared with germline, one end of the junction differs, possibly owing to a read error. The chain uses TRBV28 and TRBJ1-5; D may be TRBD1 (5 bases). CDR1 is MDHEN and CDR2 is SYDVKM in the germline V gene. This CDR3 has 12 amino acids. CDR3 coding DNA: TGTGCCAGCAGTTCTCCCCCCGGCAGGGCGTCTTTT. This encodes CASSSPPGRASF.

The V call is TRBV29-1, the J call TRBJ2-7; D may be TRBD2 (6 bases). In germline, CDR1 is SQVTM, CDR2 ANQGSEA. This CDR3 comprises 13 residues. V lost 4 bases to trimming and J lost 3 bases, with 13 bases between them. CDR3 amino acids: CSVVGTRNYEQYF. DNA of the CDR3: TGCAGCGTTGTGGGGACTCGTAACTACGAGCAGTACTTC.

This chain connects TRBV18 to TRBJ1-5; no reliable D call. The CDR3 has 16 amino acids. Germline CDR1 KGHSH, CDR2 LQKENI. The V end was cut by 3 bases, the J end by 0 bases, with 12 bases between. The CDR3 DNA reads TGTGCCAGCTCACCGGCGCGGATAGATAGCAATCAGCCCCAGCATTTT. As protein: CASSPARIDSNQPQHF.

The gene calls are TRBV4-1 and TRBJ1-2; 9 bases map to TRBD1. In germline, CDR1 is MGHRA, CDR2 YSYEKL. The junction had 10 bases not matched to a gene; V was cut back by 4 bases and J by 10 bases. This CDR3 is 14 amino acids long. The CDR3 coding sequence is TGCGCCAGCAGCCCTCAAACAGGGGGCAGTGTCTACACCTTC. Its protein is CASSPQTGGSVYTF.

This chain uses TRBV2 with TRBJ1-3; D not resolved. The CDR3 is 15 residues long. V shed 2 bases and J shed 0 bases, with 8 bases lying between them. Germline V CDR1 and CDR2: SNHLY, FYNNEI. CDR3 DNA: TGTGCCAGCAGTGAACGGGGAATCTCTGGAAACACCATATATTTT. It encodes CASSERGISGNTIYF.

The CDR3 DNA follows: TGCAGCGTTGGGGGTTCGGCGGGGCAGGGCGAAAACACCATATATTTT. This encodes CSVGGSAGQGENTIYF. The chain employs TRBV29-1 and TRBJ1-3; possibly TRBD1 for D (5 bases). Germline CDR1 is SQVTM and CDR2 is ANQGSEA. There are 16 residues in the CDR3. Trimming took off 4 bases at V and 6 bases at J, with 22 bases between the two ends.

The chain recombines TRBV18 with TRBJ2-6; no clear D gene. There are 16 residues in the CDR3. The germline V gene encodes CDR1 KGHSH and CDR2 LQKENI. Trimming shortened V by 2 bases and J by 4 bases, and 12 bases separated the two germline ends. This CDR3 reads CASSPSGFAGANVLTF. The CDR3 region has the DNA TGTGCCAGCTCACCATCTGGCTTTGCAGGGGCCAACGTCCTGACTTTC.

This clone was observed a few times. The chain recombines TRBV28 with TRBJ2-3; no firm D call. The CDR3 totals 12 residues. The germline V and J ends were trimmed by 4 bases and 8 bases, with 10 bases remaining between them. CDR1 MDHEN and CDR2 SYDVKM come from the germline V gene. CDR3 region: CASSSLLGTQYF. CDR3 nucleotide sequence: TGTGCCAGCAGTTCCCTCCTAGGTACGCAGTATTTT.

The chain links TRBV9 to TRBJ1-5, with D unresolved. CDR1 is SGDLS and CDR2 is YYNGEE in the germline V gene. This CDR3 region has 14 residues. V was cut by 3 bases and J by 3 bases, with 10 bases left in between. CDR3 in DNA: TGTGCCAGCAGCGATGCAGTTAACAATCAGCCCCAGCATTTT. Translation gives CASSDAVNNQPQHF. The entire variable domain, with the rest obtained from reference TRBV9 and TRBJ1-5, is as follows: DSGVTQTPKHLITATGQRVTLRCSPRSGDLSVYWYQQSLDQGLQFLIQYYNGEERAKGNILERFSAQQFPDLHSELNLSSLELGDSALYFCASSDAVNNQPQHFGDGTRLSIL.

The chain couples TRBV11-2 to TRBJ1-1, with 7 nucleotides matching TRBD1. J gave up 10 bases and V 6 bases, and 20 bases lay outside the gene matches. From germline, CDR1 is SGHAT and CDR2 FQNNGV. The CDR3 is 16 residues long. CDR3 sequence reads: CASSSHGPDRLVGAFF. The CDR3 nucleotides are TGTGCCAGCAGTTCACACGGCCCGGACAGGTTGGTGGGAGCTTTCTTT.

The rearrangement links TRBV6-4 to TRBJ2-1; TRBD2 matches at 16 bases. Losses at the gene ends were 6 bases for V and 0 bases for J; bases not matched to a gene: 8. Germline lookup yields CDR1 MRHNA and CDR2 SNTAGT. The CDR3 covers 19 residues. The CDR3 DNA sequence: TGTGCCAGCAGCGGGACTAGCGGGAGGGGTCCCTTCTCCTACAATGAGCAGTTCTTC. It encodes CASSGTSGRGPFSYNEQFF.

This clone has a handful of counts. CDR3: CASSSPNRDTEAFF. The CDR3 coding sequence is TGCGCCAGCAGCTCACCAAACAGGGACACTGAAGCTTTCTTT. V usage is TRBV5-1 and J usage is TRBJ1-1, with D perhaps TRBD1 (6 bases). CDR3 size: 14 residues. Germline V gives CDR1 SGHRS, CDR2 YFSETQ. Trimming shortened V by 3 bases and J by 3 bases, and 12 bases separated the two germline ends.

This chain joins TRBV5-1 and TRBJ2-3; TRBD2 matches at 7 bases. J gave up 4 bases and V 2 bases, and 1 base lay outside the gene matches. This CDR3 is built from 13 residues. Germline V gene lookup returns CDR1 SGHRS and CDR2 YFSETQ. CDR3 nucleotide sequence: TGCGCCAGCAGCTTTGGGGGGGCAGATACGCAGTATTTT. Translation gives CASSFGGADTQYF.

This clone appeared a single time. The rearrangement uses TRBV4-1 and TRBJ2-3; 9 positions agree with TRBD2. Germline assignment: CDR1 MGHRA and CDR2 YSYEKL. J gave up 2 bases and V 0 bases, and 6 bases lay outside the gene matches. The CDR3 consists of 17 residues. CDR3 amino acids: CASSQDGAGGPTDTQYF. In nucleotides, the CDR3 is TGCGCCAGCAGCCAAGATGGGGCGGGAGGGCCCACAGATACGCAGTATTTT.

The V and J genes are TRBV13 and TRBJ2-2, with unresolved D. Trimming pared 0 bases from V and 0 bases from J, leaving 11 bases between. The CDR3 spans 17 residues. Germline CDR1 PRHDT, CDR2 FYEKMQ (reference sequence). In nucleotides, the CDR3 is TGTGCCAGCAGCTTAGGTACTCGCGTTTCGAACACCGGGGAGCTGTTTTTT. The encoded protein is CASSLGTRVSNTGELFF. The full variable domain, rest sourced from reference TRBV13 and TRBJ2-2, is AAGVIQSPRHLIKEKRETATLKCYPIPRHDTVYWYQQGPGQDPQFLISFYEKMQSDKGSIPDRFSAQQFSDYHSELNMSSLELGDSALYFCASSLGTRVSNTGELFFGEGSRLTVL.

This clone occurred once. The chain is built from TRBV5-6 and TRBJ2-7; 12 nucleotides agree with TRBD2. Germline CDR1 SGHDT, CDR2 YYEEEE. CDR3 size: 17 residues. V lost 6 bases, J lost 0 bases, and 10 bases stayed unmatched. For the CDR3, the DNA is TGTGCCAGCACGGAAGGACTAGCGGGGTCTATCTCCTACGAGCAGTACTTC. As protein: CASTEGLAGSISYEQYF.

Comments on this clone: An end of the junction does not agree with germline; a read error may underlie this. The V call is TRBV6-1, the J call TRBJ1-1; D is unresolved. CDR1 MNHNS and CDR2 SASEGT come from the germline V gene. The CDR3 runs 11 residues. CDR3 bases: TGTGCCAGCAGTGAATACACAGAAGCTTTCTTT. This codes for CASSEYTEAFF.

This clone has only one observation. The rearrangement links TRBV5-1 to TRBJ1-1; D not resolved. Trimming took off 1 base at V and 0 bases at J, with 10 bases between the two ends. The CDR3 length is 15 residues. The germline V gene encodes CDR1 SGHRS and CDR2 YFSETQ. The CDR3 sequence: CASSLTALMNTEAFF. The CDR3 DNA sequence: TGCGCCAGCAGCTTGACAGCCCTTATGAACACTGAAGCTTTCTTT.

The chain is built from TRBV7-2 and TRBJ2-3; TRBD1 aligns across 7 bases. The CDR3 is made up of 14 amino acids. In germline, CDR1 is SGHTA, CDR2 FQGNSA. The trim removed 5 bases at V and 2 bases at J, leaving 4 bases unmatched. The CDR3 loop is CASSIGTATDTQYF. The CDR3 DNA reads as TGTGCCAGCAGCATAGGGACAGCCACAGATACGCAGTATTTT.

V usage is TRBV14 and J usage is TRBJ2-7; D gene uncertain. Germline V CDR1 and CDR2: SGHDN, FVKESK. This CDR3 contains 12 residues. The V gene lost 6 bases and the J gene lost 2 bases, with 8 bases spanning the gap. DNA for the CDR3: TGTGCCAGCAGGGTGAGAGCCTACGAGCAGTACTTC. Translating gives CASRVRAYEQYF.

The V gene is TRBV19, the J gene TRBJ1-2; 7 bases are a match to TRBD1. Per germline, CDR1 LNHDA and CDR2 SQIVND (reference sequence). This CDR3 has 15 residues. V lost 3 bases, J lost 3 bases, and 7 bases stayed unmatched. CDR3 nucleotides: TGTGCCAGTAGTATCGCGACCGGGACAGACTATGGCTACACCTTC. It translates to CASSIATGTDYGYTF.

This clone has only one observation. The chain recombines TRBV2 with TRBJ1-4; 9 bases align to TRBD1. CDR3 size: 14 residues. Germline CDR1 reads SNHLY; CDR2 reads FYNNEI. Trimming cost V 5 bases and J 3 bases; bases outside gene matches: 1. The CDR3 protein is CASSRQGANEKLFF. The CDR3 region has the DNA TGTGCCAGCAGTAGACAGGGGGCTAATGAAAAACTGTTTTTT.

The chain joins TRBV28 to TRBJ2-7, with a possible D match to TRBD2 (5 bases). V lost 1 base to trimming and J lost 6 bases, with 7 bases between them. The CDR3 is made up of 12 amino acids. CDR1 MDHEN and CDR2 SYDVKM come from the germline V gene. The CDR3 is CASSLYAGEQYF. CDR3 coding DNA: TGTGCCAGCAGTTTATATGCGGGCGAGCAGTACTTC.

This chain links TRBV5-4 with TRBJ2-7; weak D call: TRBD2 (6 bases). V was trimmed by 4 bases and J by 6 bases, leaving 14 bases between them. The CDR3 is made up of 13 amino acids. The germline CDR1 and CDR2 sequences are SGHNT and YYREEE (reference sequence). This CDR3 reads CASSARLDGEQYF. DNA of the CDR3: TGTGCCAGCAGCGCCCGACTAGATGGCGAGCAGTACTTC. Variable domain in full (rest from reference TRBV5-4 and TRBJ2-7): ETGVTQSPTHLIKTRGQQVTLRCSSQSGHNTVSWYQQALGQGPQFIFQYYREEENGRGNFPPRFSGLQFPNYSSELNVNALELDDSALYLCASSARLDGEQYFGPGTRLTVT.

The CDR3 is CASSELFRDTEAFF. CDR3 sequence (DNA): TGTGCCAGCAGTGAACTTTTCAGGGATACTGAAGCTTTCTTT. The chain joins TRBV6-1 to TRBJ1-1; D might be TRBD1 (5 bases). This CDR3 spans 14 amino acids. The V and J ends lost 2 bases and 5 bases respectively, with 12 bases between them. Germline-derived CDR1 and CDR2 are MNHNS and SASEGT.